This T cell receptor beta chain was recovered during a study of T-cell memory formation after mild COVID-19. From the 5' RACE reads, TCRdb called clonotypes with MiXCR, one entry per CDR3 protein. The repertoire holds under 300,000 distinct CDR3 sequences, with 8% to 10% as singletons. This CDR3 region has 13 residues. Trimming cost V 7 bases and J 3 bases, with 15 bases left between them. Germline CDR1 and CDR2: DFQATT and SNEGSKA (reference sequence). This clonotype was sampled from a young man who had mild COVID-19 (a few samples of this study predate the infection). Cell type and time point are not known. Input material: PBMCs or a T cell subset sorted from them (not recorded which). The V and J genes are TRBV20-1 and TRBJ1-1; tentatively, D is TRBD1 (5 bases). CDR3 amino acids: CSGLHGAYTEAFF. The CDR3 region has the DNA TGCAGTGGCCTACATGGGGCTTACACTGAAGCTTTCTTT.